The rows below give T cell receptor beta chains drawn from one sample of a study of T-cell reconstitution after alpha-beta-depleted transplantation in children. MiXCR, run by TCRdb on the PCR reads, gives a single entry per CDR3 protein. This sample has a few hundred thousand distinct CDR3 sequences; around 16% occur once, and the top ten carry 2.5% to 4%. The starting material was PBMCs from the stem cell graft donor, obtained from the stem cell graft. Receptors were obtained from a human donor who donated a stem cell graft to a child with acute lymphoblastic leukemia. CDR3s include the opening cysteine and the closing phenylalanine or tryptophan. A D gene is named only where the DNA matches it firmly.

TRBD2 TRBJ2-2 TRBV20-1 CSARTSGRVGTGELFF
NA TRBJ1-1 TRBV5-1 CASGPGPTEAFF
NA TRBJ2-7 TRBV5-6 CASRVQGPSSYEQYF
TRBD1 TRBJ2-5 TRBV12-3/TRBV12-4 CASTGQDQETQYF
TRBD1 TRBJ2-5 TRBV6-1 CASSKITGTEFPETQYF
NA TRBJ2-1 TRBV20-1 CSARGLYTDIVESEQFF
NA TRBJ2-5 TRBV4-1 CASSQEGTAPGAQYF
NA TRBJ2-2 TRBV29-1 CSAEGPGVSVRGTGELFF
TRBD1 TRBJ1-1 TRBV27 CASSLDRVNTEAFF
NA TRBJ1-5 TRBV27 CASSLKPGRSSQPQHF
NA TRBJ2-1 TRBV5-1 CASSMVRGAMNEQFF
TRBD1 TRBJ1-1 TRBV5-1 CASSLLPQGAEAFF
NA TRBJ2-1 TRBV10-3 CAIRRSNEQFF
TRBD2 TRBJ2-1 TRBV20-1 CSAGSGSVLNEQFF
TRBD2 TRBJ2-3 TRBV6-4 CASSVGLATTDTQYF
NA TRBJ1-3 TRBV5-1 CASMRGESGNTIYF
NA TRBJ2-1 TRBV20-1 CSAVGLYNEQFF
NA TRBJ2-3 TRBV5-1 CASSSLGVSTDTQYF
TRBD1 TRBJ2-3 TRBV12-3/TRBV12-4 CASSLPYPTGDSTDTQYF
TRBD2 TRBJ2-1 TRBV5-1 CASSAGGLDNEQFF
TRBD2 TRBJ2-7 TRBV5-1 CASSFSPGLAGYEQYF
NA TRBJ2-7 TRBV7-9 CASSRGSRSSYEQYF
TRBD1 TRBJ2-7 TRBV5-1 CASSFGQGERYEQYF
NA TRBJ2-5 TRBV4-1 CASSQVVGETQYF
NA TRBJ2-5 TRBV24-1 CATSDPESLNRDGEETQYF
NA TRBJ2-7 TRBV6-1 CASEVVAYEQYF
NA TRBJ2-5 TRBV11-2 CASSLANLQETQYF
TRBD2 TRBJ2-3 TRBV5-1 CASSLSLAGGPDTQYF
NA TRBJ2-7 TRBV5-1 CASSLVGFGQYF
NA TRBJ2-1 TRBV6-2/TRBV6-3 CASAWGDSLDEQFF
NA TRBJ2-7 TRBV4-1 CASSGAGIGTYEQYF
TRBD2 TRBJ2-3 TRBV7-8 CASSFVAGATDTQYF
NA TRBJ1-1 TRBV29-1 CSVEGGTEAFF
NA TRBJ1-1 TRBV5-1 CASSQNPMNTVAFF
NA TRBJ2-1 TRBV14 CASSQELEISYNEQFF
TRBD1 TRBJ2-7 TRBV29-1 CSVDRGLGSGEQYF
NA TRBJ1-5 TRBV4-1 CASSPSPDSNQPQHF
TRBD1 TRBJ2-2 TRBV3-1 CASSLGETGVTGELFF
TRBD1 TRBJ2-2 TRBV5-1 CASSLAGTGGRKTGELFF
NA TRBJ2-2 TRBV19 CASSPQSTGELFF
TRBD1 TRBJ1-4 TRBV24-1 CATSDAEGAPSDEKLFF
NA TRBJ2-2 TRBV7-8 CASSKDYADTGELFF
NA TRBJ2-7 TRBV9 CASSVGDGPYEQYF
NA TRBJ1-1 TRBV5-1 CASSSPDIMNTEAFF
TRBD1 TRBJ2-5 TRBV12-3/TRBV12-4 CASSFWRGTGVIETQYF
TRBD2 TRBJ2-5 TRBV27 CASSLSGLAGNQETQYF
NA TRBJ1-2 TRBV4-1 CASSQDPRQRGYTF
NA TRBJ2-5 TRBV29-1 CSVKLGGDRVRQETQYF
NA TRBJ2-1 TRBV5-6 CASSLGSYGRDYNEQFF
NA TRBJ2-1 TRBV27 CASSLLGTYNEQFF
TRBD2 TRBJ2-2 TRBV20-1 CSAKGLAGDTGELFF
NA TRBJ2-3 TRBV29-1 CSVGTSDTQYF
NA TRBJ2-7 TRBV5-1 CASSLGGPQRHEQYF
NA TRBJ1-6 TRBV12-3/TRBV12-4 CASSLSAGANSPLHF